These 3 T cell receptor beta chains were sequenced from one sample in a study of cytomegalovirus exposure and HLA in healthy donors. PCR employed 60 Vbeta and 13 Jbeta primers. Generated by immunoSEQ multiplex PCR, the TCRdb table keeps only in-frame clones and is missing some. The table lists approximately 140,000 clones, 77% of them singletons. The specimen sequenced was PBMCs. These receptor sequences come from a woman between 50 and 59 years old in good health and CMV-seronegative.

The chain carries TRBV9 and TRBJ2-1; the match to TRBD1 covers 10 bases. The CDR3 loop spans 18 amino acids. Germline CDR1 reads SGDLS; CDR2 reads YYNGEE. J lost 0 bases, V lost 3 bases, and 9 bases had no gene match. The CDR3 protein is CASSATTGGSRSYNEQFF. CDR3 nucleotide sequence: TGTGCCAGCAGCGCAACGACAGGGGGCTCTCGCTCCTACAATGAGCAGTTCTTC.

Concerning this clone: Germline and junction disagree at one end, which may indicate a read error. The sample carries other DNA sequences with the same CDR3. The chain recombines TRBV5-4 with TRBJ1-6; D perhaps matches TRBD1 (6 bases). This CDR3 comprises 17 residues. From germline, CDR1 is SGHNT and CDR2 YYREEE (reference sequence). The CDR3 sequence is CASSPGGGGYHNSPLHF. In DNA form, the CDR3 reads TGTGCCAGCAGCCCTGGGGGAGGGGGTTATCATAATTCCCCCCTCCACTTT.

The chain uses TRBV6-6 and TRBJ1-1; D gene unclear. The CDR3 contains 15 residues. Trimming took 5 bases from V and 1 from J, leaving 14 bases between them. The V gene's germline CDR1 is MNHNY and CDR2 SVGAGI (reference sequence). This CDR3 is CASSPLRAGNTEAFF. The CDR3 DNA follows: TGTGCCAGCAGTCCCCTGAGGGCGGGGAACACTGAAGCTTTCTTT.